This T cell receptor beta chain was observed in a study of T cells in Graves' hyperthyroidism and ophthalmopathy. Study-level background: Upon initial diagnosis and before any treatment, peripheral blood was collected.

Many counts were recorded for this clonotype. This sample holds PBMCs from roughly 10 ml fresh peripheral blood. Regions amplified from RNA transcripts were the TCR beta CDR3 regions. Researchers ran a first-round RT-PCR on the TCR CDR3 using the HTBI primer set. Each CDR3 protein gets one entry after TCRdb re-called the multiplex PCR reads with MiXCR. The sample yields about 590,000 distinct CDR3 sequences, approximately 15% seen once. With V trimmed by 5 bases and J by 7 bases, 9 bases remained unmatched. The CDR3 extends over 15 amino acids. The germline CDR1 and CDR2 sequences are LNHDA and SQIVND (reference sequence).

Sequenced: blood. The rearrangement joins TRBV19 to TRBJ2-7; 12 bases match TRBD2. The clonotype comes from a woman younger than 35 with Graves' ophthalmopathy. This CDR3 is CASSLLAGGLWEQYF. The CDR3 bases are TGTGCCAGTAGTCTCCTAGCGGGAGGGCTCTGGGAGCAGTACTTC.